This paragraph reports one T cell receptor beta chain. The sample originates from a study of cytotoxic CD8 clonotypes in ibrutinib-treated CLL. The ends lost 2 bases at V and 2 bases at J; junction bases unmatched: 4. The V gene's germline CDR1 is LGHNA and CDR2 YNFKEQ. This CDR3 contains 17 residues. Profiling relied on immunoSEQ multiplex PCR, and the TCRdb table lists in-frame clones only, not all of them. The data show fewer than 75,000 clones, roughly 70% seen once. The sample was PBMCs, taken after 12 months of ibrutinib treatment. This clonotype was obtained from a human donor with chronic lymphocytic leukemia. The chain recombines TRBV4-2 with TRBJ2-2; the match to TRBD1 covers 11 bases. The CDR3 region has the DNA TGTGCCAGCAGCCAAAACGGACAGGGGGCTAACACCGGGGAGCTGTTTTTT. Its translation is CASSQNGQGANTGELFF.